One T cell receptor (beta chain) is described in this entry. Its specificity is not known. Alongside a J-beta primer mix, a sample-barcoded 5' primer served in a second PCR lasting roughly 7 to 11 cycles. Carrying 12 random nucleotides, a template-switch adaptor labeled each individual cDNA molecule. TCRdb reprocessed the 5' RACE reads via MiXCR and lists one record per CDR3 protein. The sample has approximately 690,000 distinct CDR3 sequences; under 65% are singletons. V shed 4 bases, J shed 0 bases, and the junction held 7 bases outside the gene matches. The CDR3 is 15 amino acids. Germline loops: CDR1 DFQATT, CDR2 SNEGSKA (reference sequence). The sample is drawn from a study of blood T cells in healthy people across ages. Notes on the study in general: Versus aged donors, long-lived donors had higher diversity and more naive CD4+ cells.

No fewer than 5 micrograms of total RNA were isolated from every sample. The origin of this receptor is a man in his sixties in good health. The sequencing input was blood. The chain is built from TRBV20-1 and TRBJ2-7, with 9 bases fitting TRBD2. The CDR3 region has the DNA TGCAGTGCTACCGATAGCGGGGGCCCCTCCTACGAGCAGTACTTC. This sequence encodes CSATDSGGPSYEQYF.